This TCR beta chain was identified during a study of cytomegalovirus exposure and HLA in healthy donors. Across the whole study: Prior work identified 120 million or so unique TCR beta sequences in approximately 200 million T cells. The study, taken as a whole, reports: In a later analysis, V- and J-gene trimming of beta chains associated with a DCLRE1C missense variant, replicated independently.

Amplification used 60 Vbeta primers and 13 Jbeta primers. Measured with immunoSEQ multiplex PCR; TCRdb has only the in-frame clones, and not every one. The table records some 150,000 clones, over 60% of them present only once. These donors, healthy bone marrow donors, were studied. CDR3 length: 13 residues. From germline, CDR1 is MNHNY and CDR2 SVGAGI (reference sequence). V was trimmed by 0 bases and J by 5 bases, leaving 8 bases between them. This clone appeared a few times. No antigen is known for it. The source is a woman between 45 and 65 years old in good health and CMV-seronegative. V usage is TRBV6-6 and J usage is TRBJ2-7; D unclear. Material: PBMCs. The CDR3 sequence: CASSYSPINEQYF. CDR3 DNA sequence: TGTGCCAGCAGTTACTCCCCTATCAACGAGCAGTACTTC.